Here is one T cell receptor (beta chain) with its context. This clonotype has ten or more counts. What this receptor recognizes is not known. No base quality information exists; no much larger clone differs at one position. This entry belongs to a study of T cells in Graves' hyperthyroidism and ophthalmopathy (dated by TCRdb to the late 2010s). Background for the entire study: Peripheral blood samples were taken at the time of initial diagnosis, prior to any treatment. The roughly 91 discovery patients were randomly split 7:3 into training and test sets. A discovery cohort of about a hundred patients, roughly 43 with Graves' ophthalmopathy and roughly 59 with stable Graves' hyperthyroidism, was used to find distinguishing TCR V-J signatures. According to the paper, TCR Vbeta CDR3 sequencing was carried out on 135 peripheral blood samples, which came from 40 to 45 ophthalmopathy, around 75 hyperthyroidism and roughly 17 progressor patients. In addition, the study compared T-cell repertoires in thyroid tissue and in blood from roughly 6 Graves' hyperthyroidism patients. Whether ophthalmopathy could be predicted prospectively was tested in an independent validation cohort made up of 18 to 20 hyperthyroidism patients plus 17 patients who later progressed to ophthalmopathy. After sampling, hyperthyroidism patients received methimazole starting at 30 mg daily, and ophthalmopathy patients received high-dose intravenous methylprednisolone.

The TCR beta CDR3 regions were amplified from RNA transcripts. The TCR CDR3 was subjected to a first round of RT-PCR using the HTBI primer set and the Qiagen OneStep RT-PCR kit. Libraries were constructed in a second round of multiplex PCR, after which size selection and purification were performed. Sequencing of the libraries was done on an Illumina HiSeq2000 using paired-end 100 bp reads. As for the authors' bioinformatics: SOAPnuke was used to process the raw data, throwing out any read that contained adapters or uncalled bases, had a mean Phred below 15, or lacked an exact constant-primer or identifier match. High-quality paired reads were merged with COPE v1.2.5, and unique nucleotide sequences were defined as clonotypes. MiTCR v1.1 was used to align the clonotypes against IMGT TRBV, TRBD and TRBJ reference segments. The analysis was restricted to V-J combinations with a frequency above 0.0001, which together covered just over 98% of the repertoires. A TCS score was defined as the ratio of F50 (clonal expansion) to E x V (chaos), with BLOSUM62-based TCRdist applied between CDR3 peptides within each V-J. Welch's t-statistics and random forest reduced around 520 V-J features to 10 to 15, which were used in a naive Bayes classifier (R e1071). Using fastp at Q25 and MiXCR, TCRdb reprocessed the public reads and kept productive beta chains. One record per CDR3 amino acid sequence lists the most common genes and DNA. TCRdb's processing, not the study's, gives the V and J calls here. The sample data list around 350,000 distinct CDR3 sequences, and about 18% of these were observed just once. In total, the top ten clones hold approximately 33% of the sample.

What the work shows at the level of the full study, not this receptor alone: In validation, the model predicted progression to ophthalmopathy a median of roughly 6.2 months before onset, with approximately 68% sensitivity and 72.22% specificity. Sample size was not statistically predetermined, and investigators were not blinded to group allocation. Most expanded thyroid clonotypes (frequency above 0.001) were also found in blood, which suggests that blood repertoires may mirror thyroid immune responses. In cross-validation, a model built on a 13 V-J signature told ophthalmopathy apart from stable hyperthyroidism with under 90% sensitivity and roughly 81% specificity, and in testing the same model reached 80%/75%.

Reading the germline V gene gives CDR1 ENHRY and CDR2 SYGVKD. V and J lose 4 bases and 4 bases, and a span of 8 bases separates them. The CDR3 starts with the cysteine, ends with the phenylalanine, and has 13 residues. Of all the DNA, just the CDR3 is kept, 39 bases in frame from base 1. Hyperthyroidism patients were newly diagnosed, with disease duration under 2 months, and aged 18 to 65 years. Patients with uncontrolled infections, other autoimmune diseases, pregnancy or lactation were excluded. Diagnoses were established on the basis of clinical symptoms, serum thyroxine and TRAb, thyroid ultrasound, and orbital computed tomography. For progressor patients, blood was drawn at the first diagnosis of hyperthyroidism, before any ophthalmopathy symptoms had appeared. PBMCs were isolated from 8 to 10 ml of fresh peripheral blood by Ficoll-Paque density gradient centrifugation. Progressor patients were first diagnosed with Graves' hyperthyroidism and then developed ophthalmopathy during follow-up. Total RNA was extracted with Trizol reagent, and quality was checked on an Agilent 2100 Bioanalyzer.

Specimen: blood. The sequence links TRBV10-3 to TRBJ1-5; the D gene is not confidently resolved. This sequence originates from a woman in her 30s with Graves' hyperthyroidism that later progressed to Graves' ophthalmopathy. The base sequence is TGTGCCATCAGTGTTGCACCAAATCAGCCCCAGCATTTT. The translation is CAISVAPNQPQHF.